This T cell receptor beta chain was recovered during a study of T cell changes during pregnancy in multiple sclerosis. Germline V gene lookup returns CDR1 MDHEN and CDR2 SYDVKM. The CDR3 has 13 residues. Trimming pared 3 bases from V and 12 bases from J, leaving 15 bases between. Clones were sequenced by immunoSEQ multiplex PCR, and TCRdb holds only the in-frame ones, with some missing. Of tens of thousands of clones listed, approximately 90% are singletons. This clonotype originated in a female donor with multiple sclerosis, enrolled in a pregnancy study. The chain uses TRBV28 and TRBJ2-1; possible D gene TRBD1, 5 bases. Specimen: CD4+ T cells from peripheral blood mononuclear cells, collected before pregnancy. CDR3 protein: CASSFTWWGGQFF. CDR3 nucleotides: TGTGCCAGCAGTTTTACGTGGTGGGGCGGGCAGTTCTTC. The variable domain in full, with the rest retrieved from reference TRBV28 and TRBJ2-1, is DVKVTQSSRYLVKRTGEKVFLECVQDMDHENMFWYRQDPGLGLRLIYFSYDVKMKEKGDIPEGYSVSREKKERFSLILESASTNQTSMYLCASSFTWWGGQFFGPGTRLTVL.